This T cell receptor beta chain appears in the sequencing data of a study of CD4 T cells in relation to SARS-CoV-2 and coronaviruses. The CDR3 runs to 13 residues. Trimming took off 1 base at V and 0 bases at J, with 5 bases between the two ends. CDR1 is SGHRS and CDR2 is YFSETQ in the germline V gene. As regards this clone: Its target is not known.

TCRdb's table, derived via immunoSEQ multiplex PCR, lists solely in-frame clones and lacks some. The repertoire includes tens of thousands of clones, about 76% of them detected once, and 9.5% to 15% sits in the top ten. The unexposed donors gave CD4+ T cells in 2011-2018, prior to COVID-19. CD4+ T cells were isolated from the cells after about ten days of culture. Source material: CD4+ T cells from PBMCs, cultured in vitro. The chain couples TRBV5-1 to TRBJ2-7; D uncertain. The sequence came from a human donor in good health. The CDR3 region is CASSLRGSYEQYF. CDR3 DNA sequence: TGCGCCAGCAGCTTGCGTGGCTCCTACGAGCAGTACTTC.